This entry lists 8 T cell receptor beta chains sequenced from one sample in a study of blood T cell repertoires in COVID-19. The assay was immunoSEQ multiplex PCR, and TCRdb's table has in-frame clones only and misses some. The sample contains 120,000 or so clones, about four fifths of which appear only once. Material: peripheral blood. These receptors came from a man younger than 40 with COVID-19, enrolled during active disease.

The chain combines TRBV2 with TRBJ1-2; TRBD1 aligns across 7 bases. CDR1 SNHLY and CDR2 FYNNEI come from the germline V gene. The junction had 5 bases not matched to a gene; V was cut back by 4 bases and J by 0 bases. This CDR3 spans 15 amino acids. CDR3 nucleotide sequence: TGTGCCAGCAGTGTAGAGGGACAGACTAACTATGGCTACACCTTC. This gives the protein CASSVEGQTNYGYTF.

This clone has a count of ten or more. This chain uses TRBV5-1 with TRBJ2-3, with 8 bases fitting TRBD2. The CDR3 sequence is 15 residues long. Germline values: CDR1 SGHRS, CDR2 YFSETQ. Unmatched junction bases numbered 3, after V lost 2 bases and J lost 1 base. CDR3 in amino acids: CASSFLAGGTDTQYF. CDR3 coding DNA: TGCGCCAGCAGCTTTCTAGCGGGCGGCACAGATACGCAGTATTTT.

This chain connects TRBV7-8 to TRBJ1-3; D remains unclear. Germline V lookup: CDR1 SGHVS, CDR2 FQNEAQ. V shed 6 bases and J shed 7 bases, with 25 bases lying between them. The length of the CDR3 is 17 residues. The CDR3 bases are TGTGCCAGCAGTACCTTTAATGAGGCTCAAATCCGGAACACCATATATTTT. Encoded protein: CASSTFNEAQIRNTIYF. The whole variable domain, remainder taken from reference TRBV7-8 and TRBJ1-3, is GAGVSQSPRYKVAKRGQDVALRCDPISGHVSLFWYQQALGQGPEFLTYFQNEAQLDKSGLPSDRFFAERPEGSVSTLKIQRTQQEDSAVYLCASSTFNEAQIRNTIYFGEGSWLTVV.

This clone is a singleton in its sample. V and J are TRBV19 and TRBJ2-3; TRBD1 aligns across 9 bases. The junction had 2 bases not matched to a gene; V was cut back by 0 bases and J by 4 bases. The CDR3 runs 15 residues. In germline, CDR1 is LNHDA, CDR2 SQIVND (reference sequence). CDR3 protein: CASSIEDRGSDTQYF. Written as DNA, the CDR3 is TGTGCCAGTAGTATAGAGGACAGGGGATCAGATACGCAGTATTTT.

This clone was counted once. This chain connects TRBV5-1 to TRBJ2-1; 9 bases line up with TRBD1. Trimming at V came to 4 bases and at J to 4 bases, leaving 9 bases not matched to a gene. The V gene's germline CDR1 is SGHRS and CDR2 YFSETQ. The CDR3 runs to 16 residues. The CDR3 loop reads CASSADPGQGYNEQFF. In DNA, the CDR3 is TGCGCCAGCAGCGCGGATCCGGGACAGGGTTACAATGAGCAGTTCTTC.

The chain employs TRBV2 and TRBJ2-3; possible D gene TRBD2, 5 bases. The CDR3 spans 15 residues. Germline assignment: CDR1 SNHLY and CDR2 FYNNEI. Trimming took off 0 bases at V and 3 bases at J, with 10 bases between the two ends. CDR3 sequence: CASSEALPGTDTQYF. In DNA, the CDR3 is TGTGCCAGCAGTGAAGCGCTGCCGGGGACAGATACGCAGTATTTT. The whole variable domain, filled in from reference TRBV2 and TRBJ2-3, reads EPEVTQTPSHQVTQMGQEVILRCVPISNHLYFYWYRQILGQKVEFLVSFYNNEISEKSEIFDDQFSVERPDGSNFTLKIRSTKLEDSAMYFCASSEALPGTDTQYFGPGTRLTVL.

This chain connects TRBV6-6 to TRBJ2-3, with 10 bases aligning to TRBD2. CDR3 length: 15 residues. CDR1 and CDR2 from the germline V gene are MNHNY and SVGAGI (reference sequence). V gave up 6 bases and J gave up 3 bases; unmatched junction bases: 6. The CDR3 DNA sequence: TGTGCCAGCAGCCTAGCGGGGGAGGGGACAGATACGCAGTATTTT. Its translation is CASSLAGEGTDTQYF.

The rearrangement uses TRBV5-1 and TRBJ2-1, with 13 bases aligning to TRBD2. V was clipped by 4 bases and J by 7 bases; unmatched bases: 11. CDR1 is SGHRS, CDR2 YFSETQ, per germline. This CDR3 spans 17 amino acids. DNA for the CDR3: TGCGCCAGCAGCCTCCGGACTAGCGGGAGCATACTGAATGAGCAGTTCTTC. Translation gives CASSLRTSGSILNEQFF.